The next 4 T cell receptor beta chains were all read from a single sample in a study of blood T cell repertoires in COVID-19. TCRdb's copy holds only in-frame clones and misses some; the assay was immunoSEQ multiplex PCR. The sample lists hundreds of thousands of clones; around 90% were seen once. Sequenced material: peripheral blood. These receptors were taken from a woman younger than 35 who had recovered from COVID-19.

The CDR3 DNA is TGTGCCACCAGTGGCCCGACGGGTTTCGCGAACACCGGGGAGCTGTTTTTT. This sequence encodes CATSGPTGFANTGELFF. The chain has TRBV24-1 and TRBJ2-2; D remains ambiguous. Per germline, CDR1 KGHDR and CDR2 SFDVKD. V gave up 5 bases and J gave up 0 bases, with 15 bases separating them. The CDR3 is 17 amino acids.

The J gene is TRBJ2-3, the V gene TRBV11-3; a possible D gene is TRBD2 (5 bases). CDR1 SGHNT and CDR2 YENEEA come from the germline V gene. Trimming pared 7 bases from V and 3 bases from J, leaving 8 bases between. The length of the CDR3 is 12 residues. The CDR3 sequence: CASTRGTDTQYF. CDR3 sequence (DNA): TGTGCCAGCACTCGCGGGACAGATACGCAGTATTTT.

The V gene is TRBV7-2, the J gene TRBJ1-5, with TRBD1 matching over 7 bases. The V segment lost 5 bases and the J segment 5 bases; nucleotides outside the gene matches: 9. CDR1 and CDR2 (germline): SGHTA, FQGNSA. The CDR3 is 15 residues long. The CDR3, as DNA: TGTGCCAGCAGCCCTACAGGGGAAACCTATCAGCCCCAGCATTTT. It encodes CASSPTGETYQPQHF. Complete variable domain (other parts from reference TRBV7-2 and TRBJ1-5): GAGVSQSPSNKVTEKGKDVELRCDPISGHTALYWYRQSLGQGLEFLIYFQGNSAPDKSGLPSDRFSAERTGGSVSTLTIQRTQQEDSAVYLCASSPTGETYQPQHFGDGTRLSIL.

The chain joins TRBV5-4 to TRBJ2-1; 8 bases map to TRBD1. The CDR3 runs 16 residues. Germline CDR1 reads SGHNT; CDR2 reads YYREEE (reference sequence). Unmatched junction bases numbered 10, after V lost 4 bases and J lost 4 bases. The DNA for the CDR3 is TGTGCCAGCAGCCTTGGCAGGGGGCAAAATTACAATGAGCAGTTCTTC. Amino acids: CASSLGRGQNYNEQFF.